Each of the 17 T cell receptor beta chains below was sequenced from the same sample in a study of cytomegalovirus exposure and HLA in healthy donors. The primer mix had 60 Vbeta and 13 Jbeta primers. Profiling relied on immunoSEQ multiplex PCR, and the TCRdb table lists in-frame clones only, not all of them. The sample's table shows some 64,000 clones. Sequenced material: PBMCs. These receptor sequences come from a woman in her 30s in good health and CMV-seronegative.

The genes are TRBV19 and TRBJ2-5; TRBD2 is a possible D gene (5 bases). The germline V gene encodes CDR1 LNHDA and CDR2 SQIVND (reference sequence). This CDR3 is 13 amino acids long. V was clipped by 10 bases and J by 3 bases, with 15 bases between them. The DNA for the CDR3 is TGTGCCAATAAAATTAGGAGGAAAGAGACCCAGTACTTC. Amino acid sequence: CANKIRRKETQYF.

The genes are TRBV6-5 and TRBJ2-7; 9 nucleotides line up with TRBD1. In germline, CDR1 is MNHEY, CDR2 SVGAGI. Germline trimming cut 2 bases from V and 5 bases from J; bases unmatched to any gene: 7. CDR3 length: 15 amino acids. CDR3 sequence reads: CASSYLTGGGDEQYF. The CDR3 coding sequence is TGTGCCAGCAGTTACCTCACAGGGGGCGGCGACGAGCAGTACTTC.

The chain recombines TRBV7-2 with TRBJ2-7; 7 bases line up with TRBD2. Germline V lookup: CDR1 SGHTA, CDR2 FQGNSA. CDR3 length: 13 amino acids. V was pared by 5 bases and J by 2 bases, with 3 bases of the junction left unmatched. The CDR3 bases are TGTGCCAGCAGCCCTAGCGGACCCTACGAGCAGTACTTC. It specifies CASSPSGPYEQYF.

The chain carries TRBV13 and TRBJ2-7; 9 positions agree with TRBD1. The CDR3 contains 16 residues. V lost 4 bases to trimming and J lost 7 bases; unmatched junction nucleotides: 14. Per germline, CDR1 PRHDT and CDR2 FYEKMQ (reference sequence). In DNA, the CDR3 is TGTGCCAGCAGCTCTCTCGGGACAGGGCGTCTGGGGGAGCAGTACTTC. Translation gives CASSSLGTGRLGEQYF.

V is TRBV4-1 and J is TRBJ1-5; 7 bases line up with TRBD1. The V and J ends lost 0 bases and 1 base, in that order; junction bases with no gene match: 3. The CDR3 runs 16 residues. CDR1 is MGHRA, CDR2 YSYEKL, per germline. The CDR3 protein is CASSQDRGTSNQPQHF. The DNA for the CDR3 is TGCGCCAGCAGCCAAGACAGGGGGACGAGCAATCAGCCCCAGCATTTT.

This chain uses TRBV9 with TRBJ1-2; the D gene is possibly TRBD1 (6 bases). CDR1 and CDR2 (germline): SGDLS, YYNGEE. The V end was cut by 4 bases, the J end by 3 bases, with 13 bases between. This CDR3 is built from 14 residues. The CDR3, as DNA: TGTGCCAGCAGCACCACGACAGGAGACTATGGCTACACCTTC. It translates to CASSTTTGDYGYTF.

The gene calls are TRBV20-1 and TRBJ2-1; the match to TRBD1 covers 8 bases. This CDR3 is 11 amino acids long. Germline trimming cut 8 bases from V and 8 bases from J; bases unmatched to any gene: 5. The V gene's germline CDR1 is DFQATT and CDR2 SNEGSKA (reference sequence). The CDR3 region has the DNA TGCAGTACAGGGGGTACCGATGAGCAGTTCTTC. The encoded protein is CSTGGTDEQFF.

V is TRBV6-6 and J is TRBJ1-1; tentative D call: TRBD1 (5 bases). Trimming cost V 5 bases and J 4 bases, with 14 bases left between them. The CDR3 spans 14 residues. CDR1 is MNHNY and CDR2 is SVGAGI in the germline V gene (reference sequence). The DNA of the CDR3 is TGTGCCAGCAGTCCGCCAGGCAGGGCCACTGAAGCTTTCTTT. Translation: CASSPPGRATEAFF.

J is TRBJ2-5 and V is TRBV18, with D possibly matching TRBD1 (5 bases). This CDR3 has 13 residues. Germline V gene lookup returns CDR1 KGHSH and CDR2 LQKENI. The V gene lost 6 bases and the J gene lost 0 bases, with 8 bases spanning the gap. The CDR3 DNA follows: TGTGCCAGCTCGCAGGGAAACCAAGAGACCCAGTACTTC. Amino acids: CASSQGNQETQYF.

DNA of the CDR3: TGTGCCAGCAGAGCGGGGACTAGCGTGTACAATGAGCAGTTCTTC. It codes for CASRAGTSVYNEQFF. The chain combines TRBV6-5 with TRBJ2-1; 10 bases align to TRBD2. Losses at the gene ends were 6 bases for V and 4 bases for J; bases not matched to a gene: 6. The germline gives CDR1 MNHEY, CDR2 SVGAGI. This CDR3 comprises 15 residues.

The chain joins TRBV6-6 to TRBJ1-4; no reliable D call. The germline CDR1 and CDR2 sequences are MNHNY and SVGAGI (reference sequence). The CDR3 runs to 14 residues. The germline V and J ends were trimmed by 6 bases and 8 bases, with 16 bases remaining between them. The CDR3 loop reads CASSPQQDFEKLFF. The CDR3 nucleotides read TGTGCCAGCAGCCCACAGCAGGACTTCGAAAAACTGTTTTTT.

V gene TRBV28 combines with J gene TRBJ1-2; 7 bases line up with TRBD1. Trimming removed 2 bases from V and 1 base from J; junction bases left unmatched: 4. The CDR3 is 15 amino acids. Germline V CDR1 and CDR2: MDHEN, SYDVKM. CDR3 in amino acids: CASSLVGGFNYGYTF. The CDR3, as DNA: TGTGCCAGCAGTTTAGTAGGGGGCTTTAACTATGGCTACACCTTC.

The chain recombines TRBV10-2 with TRBJ2-1; 12 positions match TRBD2. V lost 5 bases to trimming and J lost 7 bases; unmatched junction nucleotides: 6. The CDR3 is 15 residues long. Germline loops: CDR1 WSHSY, CDR2 SAAADI. The CDR3 loop is CASSRLAGAMNEQFF. In DNA, the CDR3 is TGCGCCAGCAGTCGACTAGCGGGAGCGATGAATGAGCAGTTCTTC.

The chain couples TRBV6-4 to TRBJ2-1; TRBD2 matches at 13 bases. From germline, CDR1 is MRHNA and CDR2 SNTAGT. The CDR3 totals 12 residues. The junction had 4 bases not matched to a gene; V was cut back by 8 bases and J by 12 bases. This CDR3 is CASALAGGPQFF. In DNA form, the CDR3 reads TGTGCCAGCGCACTAGCGGGGGGGCCGCAGTTCTTC.

The rearrangement uses TRBV6-6 and TRBJ2-7, with D perhaps TRBD2 (6 bases). From germline, CDR1 is MNHNY and CDR2 SVGAGI (reference sequence). V lost 4 bases, J lost 1 base, and 14 bases lay in between. The CDR3 covers 15 residues. The CDR3 loop reads CASSSAGTYSYEQYF. CDR3 DNA: TGTGCCAGCAGTTCAGCCGGGACTTATTCCTACGAGCAGTACTTC.

The chain has TRBV28 and TRBJ1-2; a weak D match, TRBD1 (6 bases). V was cut by 5 bases and J by 5 bases, with 12 bases left in between. There are 13 residues in the CDR3. Looked up from germline, CDR1 is MDHEN and CDR2 is SYDVKM. CDR3 bases: TGTGCCAGCAGTGTGACCACAGGGTATGGCTACACCTTC. Translation: CASSVTTGYGYTF.

This chain links TRBV10-3 with TRBJ2-5; 7 bases are shared with TRBD2. This CDR3 contains 14 residues. Germline V gene sequence: CDR1 ENHRY, CDR2 SYGVKD. J gave up 2 bases and V 6 bases, and 6 bases lay outside the gene matches. The CDR3 protein is CAISHQRGQETQYF. CDR3 nucleotides: TGTGCCATCAGCCACCAGCGGGGACAAGAGACCCAGTACTTC.